This is a list of T cell receptor beta chains from one sample in a study of shared clonotypes between healthy human individuals. The repertoire was sequenced with immunoSEQ multiplex PCR; TCRdb's copy has only in-frame clones and lacks some. This table holds 1.5 million to 2.5 million clones, approximately 94% found once. The specimen was naive CD8+ T cells sorted from blood. Every receptor here comes from a man between 18 and 29 years old in good health. Each CDR3 is given with its conserved first and last residue. Fields, in order: V gene, CDR3 protein.

v_call: TRBV27
cdr3_aa: CASSLTGVMNIQYF

v_call: TRBV4-1
cdr3_aa: CASSQGLAGAYEQFF

v_call: TRBV7-9
cdr3_aa: CASSQRPLTGTGGVDGYTF

v_call: TRBV15
cdr3_aa: CATSRDYPGPNTEAFF

v_call: TRBV10-2
cdr3_aa: CASSEGEVDSPLHF

v_call: TRBV4-3
cdr3_aa: CASSRLLASSTDTQYF

v_call: TRBV7-2
cdr3_aa: CASSLIVAGEGPSTDTQYF

v_call: TRBV4-3
cdr3_aa: CASSQERLYEQYF

v_call: TRBV30
cdr3_aa: CAWSASTEAFF

v_call: TRBV27
cdr3_aa: CASSLQGGTEAFF

v_call: TRBV11-2
cdr3_aa: CASSPRQGVNTEAFF

v_call: TRBV9
cdr3_aa: CASSVVDADNEQFF